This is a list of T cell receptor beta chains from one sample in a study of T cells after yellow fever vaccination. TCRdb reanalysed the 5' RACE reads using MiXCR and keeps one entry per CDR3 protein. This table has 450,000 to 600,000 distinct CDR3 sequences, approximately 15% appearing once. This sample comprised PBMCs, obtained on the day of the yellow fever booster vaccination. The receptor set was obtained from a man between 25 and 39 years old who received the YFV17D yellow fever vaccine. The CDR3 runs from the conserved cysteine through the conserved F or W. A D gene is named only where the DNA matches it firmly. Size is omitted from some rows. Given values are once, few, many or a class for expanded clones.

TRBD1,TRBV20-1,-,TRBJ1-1,TGCAGTGCTAGACAACAGGGGTCGAAAGCTTTCTTT,CSARQQGSKAFF
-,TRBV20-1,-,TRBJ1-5,TGCAGTGCTGAAAAGACAGTATTCAATCAGCCCCAGCATTTT,CSAEKTVFNQPQHF
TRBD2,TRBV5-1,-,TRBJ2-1,TGCGCCAGCAGCTCCTCCGGGACTAGCCTCCATGAGCAGTTCTTC,CASSSSGTSLHEQFF
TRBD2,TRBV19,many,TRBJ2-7,TGTGCCAGTAGTGCGGGACTAGCGGGAGCTAAGCAGTACTTC,CASSAGLAGAKQYF
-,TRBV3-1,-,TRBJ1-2,TGTGCCAGCAGCCTAGCCTCCAAGGTCGGCTACACCTTC,CASSLASKVGYTF
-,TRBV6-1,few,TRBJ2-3,TGTGCCCATAGCGACGGCGGGACCTACCCAGATACGCAGTATTTT,CAHSDGGTYPDTQYF
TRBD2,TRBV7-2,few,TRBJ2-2,TGTGCCAGCAGCTTGTCCCAGGCCGGGACTAGCGAGGAGCTGTTTTTT,CASSLSQAGTSEELFF
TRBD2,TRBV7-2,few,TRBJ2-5,TGTGCCAGCAGCTTAGCCCGCCGGGGCAGCGGGAGTTCAGAGACCCAGTACTTC,CASSLARRGSGSSETQYF
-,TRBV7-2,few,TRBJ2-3,TGTGCCAGCAGCTTATTGAAGGGACTCCTCACAGATACGCAGTATTTT,CASSLLKGLLTDTQYF
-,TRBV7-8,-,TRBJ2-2,TGTGCCAGCAGCTTCCGGGACCCTCACACCGGGGAGCTGTTTTTT,CASSFRDPHTGELFF
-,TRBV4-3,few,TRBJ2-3,TGCGCCAGCAGCCAACAGGGTCCTTTCGGCACAGATACGCAGTATTTT,CASSQQGPFGTDTQYF
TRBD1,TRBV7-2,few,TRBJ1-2,TGTGCCAGCAGCCGGACAGGGTCCCGCTATGGCTACACCTTC,CASSRTGSRYGYTF
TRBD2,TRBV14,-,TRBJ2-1,TGTGCCAGCAGCCAGCCCCGGGGCGGGGGATTCGATGAGCAGTTCTTC,CASSQPRGGGFDEQFF
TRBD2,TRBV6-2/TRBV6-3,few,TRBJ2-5,TGTGCCAGCAGTTACGACCCACTAGCGGGAGGAGAGACCCAGTACTTC,CASSYDPLAGGETQYF
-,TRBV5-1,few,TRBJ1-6,TGCGCCAGCAGCGAAGACAGCCATTCACCCCTCCACTTT,CASSEDSHSPLHF
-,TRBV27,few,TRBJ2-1,TGTGCCAGCAGTTTAGATCGGGCTTTCAATGAGCAGTTCTTC,CASSLDRAFNEQFF
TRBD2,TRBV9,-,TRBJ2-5,TGTGCCAGCAGCGTAGAGTGGACTAGCAGGTGGGAGACCCAGTACTTC,CASSVEWTSRWETQYF
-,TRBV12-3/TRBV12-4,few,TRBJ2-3,TGTGCCAGCGGCCGGGACAGCACAGATACGCAGTATTTT,CASGRDSTDTQYF
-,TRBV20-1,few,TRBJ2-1,TGCAGTGCTAGCGGGCAGGAGCAGTTCTTC,CSASGQEQFF
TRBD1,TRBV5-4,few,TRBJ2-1,TGTGCCAGCAGCTTGGGGGGACAGATATCCAAGGAGCAGTTCTTC,CASSLGGQISKEQFF
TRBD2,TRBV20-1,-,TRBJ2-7,TGCAGAGCGACAGATGATACTAGCGGGAGGAACGAGCAGTACTTC,CRATDDTSGRNEQYF
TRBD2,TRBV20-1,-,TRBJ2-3,TGCAGGACAATAAGACTAGCGGGTACCACAGATACGCAGTATTTT,CRTIRLAGTTDTQYF
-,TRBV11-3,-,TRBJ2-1,TGTGCCAGCAGCTTAGGGGCTAGGGCCTACAATGAGCAGTTCTTC,CASSLGARAYNEQFF
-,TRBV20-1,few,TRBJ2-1,TGCAGTGGACTCGACAATGAGCAGTTCTTC,CSGLDNEQFF
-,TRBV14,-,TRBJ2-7,TGTGCCAGCAGCCAAGATCGACTAGACCGGAGGGAAAACGAGCAGTACTTC,CASSQDRLDRRENEQYF
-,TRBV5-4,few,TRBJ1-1,TGTGCCAGCAGCAAGACCGAAAGGAACACTGAAGCTTTCTTT,CASSKTERNTEAFF
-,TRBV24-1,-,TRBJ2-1,TGTGCCACCAGTGATTTGTACTCACAGGACCCTCAGTTCTTC,CATSDLYSQDPQFF
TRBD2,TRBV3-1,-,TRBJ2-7,TGTGCCAGCAGCCAAGGTCTAGCGGGAGGGCCCCGGGAGCAGTACTTC,CASSQGLAGGPREQYF
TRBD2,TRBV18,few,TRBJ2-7,TGTGCCAGCTCACCAAGGGTAGCGGGAGCTCGGGAGCAGTACTTC,CASSPRVAGAREQYF
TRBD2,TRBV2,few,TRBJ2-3,TGTGCCAGCAAGCTCGCTAGCGGGAGTACGGATACGCAGTATTTT,CASKLASGSTDTQYF
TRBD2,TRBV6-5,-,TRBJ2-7,TGTGCCAGCAGTTATCAGCGGGATGTCACCGAGCAGTACTTC,CASSYQRDVTEQYF
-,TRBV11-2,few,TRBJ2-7,TGTGCCAGCAGCTATTTATGGAGAGAGACTCGAAGCTCCTACGAGCAGTACTTC,CASSYLWRETRSSYEQYF
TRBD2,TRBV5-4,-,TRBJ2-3,TGTGCCTCCGCGTGGGCGGGAGGCTCTGATACGCAGTATTTT,CASAWAGGSDTQYF
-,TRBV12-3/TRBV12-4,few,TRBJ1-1,TGTGCCAGCAGTTTGTCGGGGAGTGAAGCTTTCTTT,CASSLSGSEAFF
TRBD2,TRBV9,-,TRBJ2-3,TGTGCCAGCAGCGTTCAAGCGGGAGGGAAGACAGATACGCAGTATTTT,CASSVQAGGKTDTQYF
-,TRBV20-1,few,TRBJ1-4,TGCAGTGCATTCCGGACTAGCGGGTTATCAACTAATGAAAAACTGTTTTTT,CSAFRTSGLSTNEKLFF
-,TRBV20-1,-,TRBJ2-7,TGCAGTGCCCCTAACGGGGAGACAGGGAGGGACGAGCAGTACTTC,CSAPNGETGRDEQYF
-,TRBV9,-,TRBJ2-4,TGTGCCAGCAGCTTTGGACAGGGAGGGACCAAAAACATTCAGTACTTC,CASSFGQGGTKNIQYF
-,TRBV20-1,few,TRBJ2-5,TGCAGTGCTAGAGATTCCCGGGGGGCGGAGACCCAGTACTTC,CSARDSRGAETQYF